This is a list of T cell receptor beta chains from one sample in a study of shared clonotypes between healthy human individuals. The data were produced by immunoSEQ multiplex PCR, yet TCRdb's version contains in-frame clones alone and is incomplete. The sample has some 2 million clones, 95% seen once. The sequenced sample was naive CD4+ T cells sorted from blood. The receptor set was obtained from a man aged 18 to 29 in good health. Each CDR3 is given with its conserved first and last residue. Fields, in order: CDR3 length, V gene, J gene, clone size, D gene, CDR3 protein, CDR3 DNA. The D gene is left open where the match is weak. The size of a clone is reported for some rows only, either as once, few or many, or as a class for expanded clones.

length: 14; V: TRBV5-1; J: TRBJ1-4; size: .; D: .; CDR3: CASSLDSTNEKLFF; DNA: TGCGCCAGCAGCTTGGACAGCACTAATGAAAAACTGTTTTTT
length: 15; V: TRBV4-1; J: TRBJ2-3; size: .; D: TRBD2; CDR3: CASSLWTSGGDTQYF; DNA: TGCGCCAGCAGCCTATGGACTAGCGGGGGGGATACGCAGTATTTT
length: 14; V: TRBV5-1; J: TRBJ2-7; size: .; D: .; CDR3: CASSSTSRTYEQYF; DNA: TGCGCCAGCAGCTCCACGTCCCGGACCTACGAGCAGTACTTC
length: 15; V: TRBV7-9; J: TRBJ1-1; size: .; D: .; CDR3: CASSLLVPGRAEAFF; DNA: TGTGCCAGCAGCTTACTCGTCCCAGGAAGGGCTGAAGCTTTCTTT
length: 13; V: TRBV11-2; J: TRBJ1-2; size: once; D: TRBD1; CDR3: CASSTQGAYGYTF; DNA: TGTGCCAGCAGCACTCAGGGGGCCTATGGCTACACCTTC
length: 14; V: TRBV11-3; J: TRBJ2-2; size: .; D: .; CDR3: CASSFVSNTGELFF; DNA: TGTGCCAGCAGCTTCGTTTCGAACACCGGGGAGCTGTTTTTT
length: 14; V: TRBV2; J: TRBJ1-2; size: .; D: .; CDR3: CASSEVTANYGYTF; DNA: TGTGCCAGCAGTGAAGTGACAGCTAACTATGGCTACACCTTC
length: 15; V: TRBV9; J: TRBJ2-3; size: .; D: TRBD2; CDR3: CASSVSSGKADTQYF; DNA: TGTGCCAGCAGCGTCTCTAGCGGTAAAGCAGATACGCAGTATTTT
length: 13; V: TRBV5-1; J: TRBJ2-2; size: many; D: .; CDR3: CASSLEGPGELFF; DNA: TGCGCCAGCAGCTTGGAAGGCCCCGGGGAGCTGTTTTTT
length: 14; V: TRBV5-1; J: TRBJ2-5; size: .; D: TRBD2; CDR3: CASSTSGSSETQYF; DNA: TGCGCCAGCAGTACTAGCGGGAGTTCGGAGACCCAGTACTTC
length: 14; V: TRBV6-1; J: TRBJ1-1; size: .; D: .; CDR3: CASSAPNSNTEAFF; DNA: TGTGCCAGCAGTGCGCCTAACTCGAACACTGAAGCTTTCTTT
length: 16; V: TRBV1; J: TRBJ2-7; size: .; D: .; CDR3: CTSSHQRTSGGSQQYF; DNA: TGCACCAGCAGCCATCAACGGACTAGCGGGGGGAGTCAGCAGTACTTC
length: 14; V: TRBV27; J: TRBJ2-7; size: .; D: .; CDR3: CASSHRFESYEQYF; DNA: TGTGCCAGCAGTCATAGGTTCGAGAGTTACGAGCAGTACTTC
length: 13; V: TRBV30; J: TRBJ1-6; size: .; D: TRBD1; CDR3: CAWSTDRDSPLHF; DNA: TGTGCCTGGAGTACCGACAGGGACTCACCCCTCCACTTT
length: 14; V: TRBV15; J: TRBJ1-1; size: .; D: .; CDR3: CATSRALEDTEAFF; DNA: TGTGCCACCAGCAGAGCCCTCGAGGACACTGAAGCTTTCTTT
length: 16; V: TRBV5-1; J: TRBJ2-1; size: .; D: .; CDR3: CASSLGTGGNINEQFF; DNA: TGCGCCAGCAGCTTGGGGACAGGAGGGAACATCAATGAGCAGTTCTTC
length: 11; V: TRBV27; J: TRBJ1-1; size: .; D: .; CDR3: CASSKGPEAFF; DNA: TGTGCCAGCAGTAAGGGACCGGAGGCTTTCTTT
length: 14; V: TRBV11-3; J: TRBJ1-2; size: .; D: .; CDR3: CASSLEERNYGYTF; DNA: TGTGCCAGCAGCTTAGAGGAGCGAAACTATGGCTACACCTTC
length: 18; V: TRBV5-1; J: TRBJ2-7; size: .; D: TRBD2; CDR3: CASSFPSGGADGSSEQYF; DNA: TGCGCCAGCAGCTTTCCTAGCGGGGGGGCCGACGGGTCCTCCGAGCAGTACTTC
length: 16; V: TRBV27; J: TRBJ2-2; size: .; D: TRBD2; CDR3: CASSLMAGGGTGELFF; DNA: TGTGCCAGCAGTTTAATGGCGGGAGGAGGAACCGGGGAGCTGTTTTTT
length: 12; V: TRBV6-1; J: TRBJ1-1; size: .; D: .; CDR3: CASMVRGAEAFF; DNA: TGTGCCAGCATGGTACGGGGCGCTGAAGCTTTCTTT
length: 13; V: TRBV6-1; J: TRBJ2-7; size: .; D: TRBD1; CDR3: CASTTGGHYEQYF; DNA: TGTGCCAGCACCACAGGGGGCCACTACGAGCAGTACTTC
length: 14; V: TRBV10-1; J: TRBJ2-3; size: .; D: TRBD2; CDR3: CASSAGGNTDTQYF; DNA: TGCGCCAGCAGTGCGGGGGGGAACACAGATACGCAGTATTTT
length: 12; V: TRBV29-1; J: TRBJ2-7; size: once; D: .; CDR3: CSVEANSYEQYF; DNA: TGCAGCGTTGAGGCCAACTCCTACGAGCAGTACTTC
length: 12; V: TRBV7-9; J: TRBJ1-4; size: .; D: .; CDR3: CASSITGSSLFF; DNA: TGTGCCAGCAGCATAACAGGGTCTTCCTTGTTTTTT
length: 17; V: TRBV2; J: TRBJ2-7; size: .; D: TRBD1; CDR3: CASRYLGTGISSYEQYF; DNA: TGTGCCAGCAGATATTTAGGGACAGGTATAAGCTCCTACGAGCAGTACTTC
length: 16; V: TRBV19; J: TRBJ2-1; size: .; D: TRBD1; CDR3: CASSSGQGSSYNEQFF; DNA: TGTGCCAGTAGTAGCGGACAGGGGAGTTCCTACAATGAGCAGTTCTTC
length: 14; V: TRBV19; J: TRBJ2-5; size: .; D: .; CDR3: CASTQGRGAETQYF; DNA: TGTGCCAGTACCCAAGGAAGGGGGGCCGAGACCCAGTACTTC
length: 14; V: TRBV29-1; J: TRBJ2-7; size: .; D: TRBD1; CDR3: CSVIGTGSSYEQYF; DNA: TGCAGCGTCATCGGGACAGGGAGCTCCTACGAGCAGTACTTC
length: 13; V: TRBV11-3; J: TRBJ2-7; size: .; D: .; CDR3: CASSPGNSYEQYF; DNA: TGTGCCAGCAGCCCGGGAAACTCCTACGAGCAGTACTTC
length: 15; V: TRBV15; J: TRBJ1-5; size: .; D: .; CDR3: CATSTFSGDNQPQHF; DNA: TGTGCCACCAGCACTTTTTCAGGGGACAATCAGCCCCAGCATTTT
length: 14; V: TRBV9; J: TRBJ1-5; size: .; D: .; CDR3: CASSVDGNNQPQHF; DNA: TGTGCCAGCAGCGTAGATGGAAACAATCAGCCCCAGCATTTT
length: 15; V: TRBV5-4; J: TRBJ1-2; size: few; D: TRBD1; CDR3: CASSQGQGGNYGYTF; DNA: TGTGCCAGCAGCCAAGGACAGGGAGGAAACTATGGCTACACCTTC
length: 15; V: TRBV6-5; J: TRBJ1-4; size: .; D: TRBD1; CDR3: CASKSSGGLGEKLFF; DNA: TGTGCCAGCAAATCATCAGGGGGGTTGGGTGAAAAACTGTTTTTT
length: 13; V: TRBV6-5; J: TRBJ1-1; size: .; D: TRBD1; CDR3: CASSRAETGEAFF; DNA: TGTGCCAGCAGTCGAGCTGAGACAGGGGAAGCTTTCTTT
length: 16; V: TRBV5-4; J: TRBJ1-3; size: .; D: TRBD1; CDR3: CASSPGTGASGNTIYF; DNA: TGTGCCAGCAGCCCCGGGACAGGGGCGTCTGGAAACACCATATATTTT
length: 15; V: TRBV6-6; J: TRBJ2-2; size: few; D: TRBD2; CDR3: CASTSTGGNTGELFF; DNA: TGTGCCAGCACTAGTACGGGGGGGAACACCGGGGAGCTGTTTTTT
length: 16; V: TRBV6-6; J: TRBJ1-5; size: .; D: .; CDR3: CASSYSPREGRQPQHF; DNA: TGTGCCAGCAGTTACTCGCCCAGGGAGGGACGACAGCCCCAGCATTTT
length: 14; V: TRBV10-3; J: TRBJ1-1; size: .; D: TRBD1; CDR3: CAAQAEQGRTEAFF; DNA: TGTGCCGCCCAGGCGGAACAGGGGCGCACTGAAGCTTTCTTT
length: 12; V: TRBV10-3; J: TRBJ1-1; size: once; D: .; CDR3: CATLGSGPEAFF; DNA: TGTGCCACACTGGGGTCCGGTCCTGAAGCTTTCTTT
length: 12; V: TRBV30; J: TRBJ1-4; size: .; D: .; CDR3: CAWSSPGGKLFF; DNA: TGTGCCTGGAGTTCCCCGGGGGGAAAACTGTTTTTT
length: 13; V: TRBV5-4; J: TRBJ2-7; size: .; D: .; CDR3: CASTLPGSYEQYF; DNA: TGTGCCAGCACCCTACCGGGATCCTACGAGCAGTACTTC